This T cell receptor beta chain appears in the sequencing data of a study of CD8+CD57+ T cells in acquired aplastic anemia. For the study at large: Across the sorted CD4+ and CD8+ cells, DNA amounts averaged roughly 3.5 ug. CD4+ cells from healthy donors averaged approximately 11 million reads.

Regarding the study as a whole: Shared by patients and controls, 25 to 30 CD8+ CDR3s were abundant in patients.

CDR1 and CDR2 (germline): DFQATT, SNEGSKA (reference sequence). The CDR3 covers 14 residues. Trimming took 5 bases from V and 0 from J, leaving 11 bases between them. It was genomic DNA that served as the template for profiling TCR beta VDJ and CDR3. TCRdb used MiXCR to reprocess the reads, holding one entry per CDR3 protein. Of a few hundred thousand distinct CDR3 sequences in the sample, 60% to 65% were seen once. In regard to this clonotype: Its antigen is undetermined.

The receptor comes from a human donor in good health. Sequenced sample: sorted CD4+, CD8+, or CD8+CD57+ T cells (not recorded which) from PBMCs. The chain employs TRBV20-1 and TRBJ1-3; no definite D call. CDR3 protein: CSALPPSSGNTIYF. The CDR3 region has the DNA TGCAGTGCTCTACCTCCGAGCTCTGGAAACACCATATATTTT.